One and the same sample provided the 21 T cell receptor beta chains below, sequenced in a study of T cells in narcolepsy. Clones were sequenced by immunoSEQ multiplex PCR, and TCRdb holds only the in-frame ones, with some missing. The sample carries 20,000 to 30,000 clones, 70% to 85% recorded once. Source material: memory (CD45RA-) CD4+ T cells from blood. The origin of the receptors is a human donor in good health.

CDR3 bases: TGTGCCAGCAGCTCACACAACACTGAAGCTTTCTTT. This codes for CASSSHNTEAFF. This chain links TRBV7-2 with TRBJ1-1; D is undetermined. The germline V gene encodes CDR1 SGHTA and CDR2 FQGNSA. Trimming cost V 4 bases and J 2 bases, with 5 bases left between them. The CDR3 covers 12 residues.

The V gene is TRBV11-3, the J gene TRBJ2-3; the match to TRBD2 covers 8 bases. CDR3 length: 15 residues. V trimming: 5 bases; J trimming: 5 bases; junction bases outside the gene matches: 9. The V gene's germline CDR1 is SGHNT and CDR2 YENEEA. CDR3 region: CASSEAGTRGDTQYF. The CDR3 DNA is TGTGCCAGCAGCGAAGCGGGGACTAGGGGAGATACGCAGTATTTT.

V is TRBV6-4 and J is TRBJ2-1; D is unclear. This CDR3 spans 15 amino acids. Deletions cut 4 bases from V and 0 bases from J, with 10 bases between. Germline CDR1 reads MRHNA; CDR2 reads SNTAGT. This chain's CDR3 is CASSAEMSSYNEQFF. The CDR3 DNA follows: TGTGCCAGCAGTGCGGAGATGAGCTCCTACAATGAGCAGTTCTTC.

Worth noting for this clone: An end of the junction does not agree with germline; a read error may underlie this. CDR3 nucleotides: TGTGCTAGCAGCCCGGGAACAGCGGCATCCGGGGAGCTGTTTTTT. Translated, it gives CASSPGTAASGELFF. The chain joins TRBV7-7 to TRBJ2-2; TRBD2 is a possible D gene (5 bases). The CDR3 runs 15 residues. Germline V gene lookup returns CDR1 SSHAT and CDR2 FNYEAQ (reference sequence).

CDR3 DNA sequence: TGTGCCAGCAGCTTAGATCGCGGCCCAGATACGCAGTATTTT. This codes for CASSLDRGPDTQYF. This chain uses TRBV11-2 with TRBJ2-3; D not resolved. Germline CDR1 is SGHAT and CDR2 is FQNNGV. The CDR3 spans 14 residues. V was shortened by 0 bases and J by 4 bases, with 8 bases between the two germline ends.

In its sample, this clone was seen once. The chain recombines TRBV18 with TRBJ2-5; D is perhaps TRBD2 (5 bases). From germline, CDR1 is KGHSH and CDR2 LQKENI. The CDR3 runs to 13 residues. V lost 0 bases, J lost 5 bases, and 7 bases lay in between. This chain's CDR3 is CASSPPEVETQYF. The CDR3 coding sequence is TGTGCCAGCTCACCACCGGAGGTCGAGACCCAGTACTTC.

The chain uses TRBV30 and TRBJ2-1; the match to TRBD2 covers 10 bases. There are 13 residues in the CDR3. The V segment lost 5 bases and the J segment 7 bases; nucleotides outside the gene matches: 5. Germline CDR1 GTSNPN, CDR2 SVGIG (reference sequence). CDR3 loop: CAWEREGRNEQFF. DNA for the CDR3: TGTGCCTGGGAGCGGGAGGGCCGGAATGAGCAGTTCTTC.

The chain links TRBV10-1 to TRBJ2-1, with TRBD2 identical over 7 bases. Looked up from germline, CDR1 is WNHNN and CDR2 is SYGVQD (reference sequence). V lost 5 bases to trimming and J lost 0 bases; unmatched junction nucleotides: 7. The CDR3 length is 16 residues. DNA of the CDR3: TGCGCCAGCAGTCCCGACTGGACTAGCTCCTACAATGAGCAGTTCTTC. It translates to CASSPDWTSSYNEQFF.

This rearrangement joins TRBV9 to TRBJ1-1; D not resolved. CDR1 SGDLS and CDR2 YYNGEE come from the germline V gene. Trimming left V 1 base short and J 3 bases short, with 7 bases between. This CDR3 has 13 residues. CDR3 sequence reads: CASSVRAYTEAFF. Here the CDR3 DNA reads TGTGCCAGCAGCGTACGGGCTTACACTGAAGCTTTCTTT.

The V and J genes are TRBV12-5 and TRBJ2-7; 7 bases line up with TRBD2. This CDR3 has 17 amino acids. CDR1 and CDR2 (germline): LGHNT, FRNRAP. Losses at the gene ends were 2 bases for V and 2 bases for J; bases not matched to a gene: 12. The CDR3 sequence: CASGLLITGTTAYEQYF. In DNA, the CDR3 is TGTGCTAGTGGTTTGCTCATAACCGGGACTACCGCCTACGAGCAGTACTTC.

V usage is TRBV30 and J usage is TRBJ1-5; tentatively, D is TRBD1 (5 bases). CDR1 and CDR2 (germline): GTSNPN, SVGIG (reference sequence). The V end was cut by 2 bases, the J end by 8 bases, with 13 bases between. This CDR3 region has 13 residues. CDR3 DNA sequence: TGTGCCTGGAGTTTAGGGGCGGAGGAGCCCCAGCATTTT. Translating gives CAWSLGAEEPQHF.

The chain combines TRBV7-8 with TRBJ2-3; no reliable D call. V shed 2 bases and J shed 4 bases, with 16 bases lying between them. Germline CDR1 is SGHVS and CDR2 is FQNEAQ. This CDR3 comprises 16 residues. In DNA, the CDR3 is TGTGCCAGCAGCTTACTCGTTTCATACGGCGCAGATACGCAGTATTTT. This translates into CASSLLVSYGADTQYF.

J is TRBJ2-2 and V is TRBV6-5; D remains unclear. V lost 4 bases and J lost 0, with 6 bases in between. This CDR3 contains 14 residues. Germline V CDR1 and CDR2: MNHEY, SVGAGI. The CDR3 DNA reads TGTGCCAGCAGTTTATTCGCGAACACCGGGGAGCTGTTTTTT. Translated: CASSLFANTGELFF.

The J gene is TRBJ2-3, the V gene TRBV2; 10 positions match TRBD2. Germline trimming cut 0 bases from V and 5 bases from J; bases unmatched to any gene: 5. In germline, CDR1 is SNHLY, CDR2 FYNNEI. This CDR3 contains 16 residues. The CDR3 is CASSEAGAGGQDTQYF. The CDR3 nucleotides read TGTGCCAGCAGTGAAGCGGGAGCGGGGGGGCAAGATACGCAGTATTTT.

The chain uses TRBV5-1 and TRBJ2-7; tentatively, D is TRBD1 (6 bases). The CDR3 runs to 13 residues. Trimming cost V 1 base and J 5 bases, with 10 bases left between them. CDR1 SGHRS and CDR2 YFSETQ come from the germline V gene. The CDR3 nucleotides are TGCGCCAGCAGCTTGCTACAGGGCCACGAGCAGTACTTC. Residues: CASSLLQGHEQYF.

The chain carries TRBV5-4 and TRBJ2-3; 13 bases align to TRBD2. The CDR3 is 16 amino acids. Germline V lookup: CDR1 SGHNT, CDR2 YYREEE (reference sequence). Germline trimming cut 4 bases from V and 5 bases from J; bases unmatched to any gene: 7. The CDR3 here is CASSAKLAGGQDTQYF. As DNA, the CDR3 is TGTGCCAGCAGCGCCAAACTAGCGGGGGGGCAAGATACGCAGTATTTT.

V and J are TRBV5-1 and TRBJ2-6, with no clear D. Trimming cost V 1 base and J 4 bases, with 6 bases left between them. The germline V gene has CDR1 SGHRS and CDR2 YFSETQ. The CDR3 loop spans 14 amino acids. CDR3: CASSLSRGANVLTF. Here the CDR3 DNA reads TGCGCCAGCAGCTTGTCCCGGGGGGCCAACGTCCTGACTTTC.

The chain combines TRBV7-9 with TRBJ2-1; either TRBD1 or TRBD2 may supply D (5 bases each). V was cut by 8 bases and J by 8 bases, with 22 bases left in between. Germline lookup yields CDR1 SEHNR and CDR2 FQNEAQ (reference sequence). This CDR3 spans 15 amino acids. The CDR3 region has the DNA TGTGCCAGCGGGCGTACCGGGACCGGCGGCGATGAGCAGTTCTTC. Translation gives CASGRTGTGGDEQFF. Full variable domain (remainder filled in from reference TRBV7-9 and TRBJ2-1): DTGVSQNPRHKITKRGQNVTFRCDPISEHNRLYWYRQTLGQGPEFLTYFQNEAQLEKSRLLSDRFSAERPKGSFSTLEIQRTEQGDSAMYLCASGRTGTGGDEQFFGPGTRLTVL.

This chain joins TRBV9 and TRBJ2-7; 7 bases are shared with TRBD2. The germline CDR1 and CDR2 sequences are SGDLS and YYNGEE. Trimming cost V 0 bases and J 0 bases; bases outside gene matches: 0. The CDR3 has 14 amino acids. The CDR3 DNA is TGTGCCAGCAGCGTAGGCGGGAGCTCCTACGAGCAGTACTTC. Its protein product is CASSVGGSSYEQYF.

The chain couples TRBV4-1 to TRBJ1-2; D is unclear. Per germline, CDR1 MGHRA and CDR2 YSYEKL. The CDR3 runs to 14 residues. V gave up 4 bases and J gave up 7 bases, with 16 bases separating them. The CDR3 DNA reads as TGCGCCAGCAGCCGCGGCCGGGGTTCTACTGGCTACACCTTC. Its translation is CASSRGRGSTGYTF.

The J gene is TRBJ1-2, the V gene TRBV29-1, with 7 bases identical to TRBD1. Looked up from germline, CDR1 is SQVTM and CDR2 is ANQGSEA. This CDR3 has 13 residues. Germline trimming cut 7 bases from V and 0 bases from J; bases unmatched to any gene: 5. CDR3 region: CSAEGAPNYGYTF. CDR3 sequence (DNA): TGCAGCGCCGAGGGGGCACCTAACTATGGCTACACCTTC.